Described below is a single TCR beta chain sequence and its context. Its antigen remains unidentified. Full-length variable regions came from constant-region reverse primers plus semi-nested Nested Universal Primer A PCR. TCRdb re-called the 5' RACE reads through MiXCR, storing one row per CDR3 protein. The table includes under 6,500 distinct CDR3 sequences, less than 40% detected once. Overall study results and limits: Tumor Tregs overlapped most with tumor, then blood, naive CD4+ cells.

The CDR3 is made up of 16 amino acids. With 5 bases clipped from V and 1 base from J, the junction kept 11 bases outside the gene matches. Germline loops: CDR1 SGHRS, CDR2 YFSETQ. The receptor comes from a female donor with breast cancer. The sequenced sample was naive CD4+ T cells sorted from a lymph node. Sample subset: naive CD4+ T cells, CD4+CD45RA+CD25-. V gene TRBV5-1 combines with J gene TRBJ2-7, with 8 bases aligning to TRBD1. The CDR3 spells CASRPILHRGSYEQYF. DNA of the CDR3: TGCGCCAGCAGACCCATACTACACAGGGGGTCCTACGAGCAGTACTTC.